One T cell receptor (beta chain) is described in this entry. What antigen it recognizes has not been identified. In this record, gene identifiers and germline sequences come from the mouse. The read comes to an end 1 residue before the CDR3 does, leaving the germline J gene to fill in the end. These data are taken from a study of tissue T cells after allogeneic stem cell transplantation (dated by TCRdb to between 2020 and 2023). Concerning the study at large: TCR beta repertoires were profiled across many tissues obtained from research autopsies of patients with and without GVHD, as well as in mouse models of GVHD. The human part of the study was a prospective observational study with no blinding and no randomization. What the authors observed across the whole study: In both patients and mice, T cells from blood and spleen picked up only a limited part of the TCR repertoire that was detected in tissues. Within patients, how anatomically similar tissues were was a major factor shaping TCR repertoire composition, regardless of disease or transplant status. The study did not determine which tissue TCRs were alloreactive or antigen-specific, and some clones might have been persisting host cells. The patient cohort was small and varied clinically, and sampling depth was recognized as a limitation. Only a few T cell clones appeared in more than one patient, yet motif-based clustering showed tissue-specific repertoire signatures that were shared between patients.

Taken from the germline V gene (reference sequence), the CDR1 and CDR2 loops are FNHDT and SITEND. Clipping removes 5 bases from V and 0 bases from J, with 4 as the unmatched junction base count. From its cysteine to its phenylalanine, the CDR3 spans 15 amino acids. The CDR3 was read in part: 42 bases, with the frame set at base 1. The library was produced with the immunoSEQ multiplex PCR assay. TCRbeta CDR3 sequencing was done by Adaptive Biotechnologies at survey depth, reporting CDR3 sequences, V/J genes, productive frequency and template counts. TCR beta CDR3 regions were amplified from genomic DNA instead of RNA. The study's own analysis went as follows. Jensen-Shannon divergence served to quantify pairwise repertoire overlap between tissues, with 0 meaning identical and 1 meaning complete divergence. Based on pairwise JSD values, tissues were grouped by single-linkage agglomerative hierarchical clustering, and the results were shown as dendrograms. GLIPH2 was run on all patient samples with simulation_depth 1000, kmer_min_depth 3 and cdr3_length_cutoff 8, and groups with more than two unique CDR3s were retained. A standardized tissue-overlap score was generated by extrapolating Jaccard GLIPH-group overlap across patients to a standard repertoire size of 1000 clones. Linear mixed-effect models, with tissue as a fixed effect and individual as a random effect, were used to test how diversity related to clinical or experimental variables. TCRdb carries this immuneACCESS record with in-frame sequences only. Its versions omit some clonotypes, under half of them owing to an unresolved V gene in the studies checked, with the rest unexplained. V, J and clone size reflect that table, while D and trimming were determined from the DNA. The sample includes 40,000 to 60,000 clones, with 65% to 80% observed a single time. Clones ranked in the top ten supply less than 0.85% of the sample.

The chain employs TRBV19 and TRBJ2-2; 7 bases in between match TRBD1. Specimen: sorted cells pooled from one or two spleens. The receptor was derived from a pool of C57BL/6 mice in good health. The encoded CDR3 is CASRPGTANTGQLYF. CDR3 DNA (partial): TGTGCCAGCAGACCCGGGACAGCAAACACCGGGCAGCTCTAC.